This paragraph reports one TCR beta chain. Its target is unknown. TCRdb's copy holds only in-frame clones and misses some; the assay was immunoSEQ multiplex PCR. The sample records fewer than 200,000 clones, around 92% being singletons. This record belongs to a study of T cell responses to AZD1222 COVID-19 vaccine. Study conclusions and caveats: Donors, mostly white British, included more females; clonal diversity was possibly underestimated. Researchers took repertoire samples only after the peak T cell response had come.

From germline, CDR1 is LNHNV and CDR2 YYDKDF (reference sequence). The CDR3 loop spans 13 amino acids. The V and J ends lost 4 bases and 7 bases, in that order; junction bases with no gene match: 3. The sample was peripheral blood, taken on day 0 of MenACWY control vaccination. J is TRBJ2-1 and V is TRBV15; 8 bases are shared with TRBD1. The clonotype originates from an adult in good health. CDR3: CATSIDRGNEQFF. The CDR3 coding sequence is TGTGCCACCAGCATAGACAGGGGAAATGAGCAGTTCTTC.